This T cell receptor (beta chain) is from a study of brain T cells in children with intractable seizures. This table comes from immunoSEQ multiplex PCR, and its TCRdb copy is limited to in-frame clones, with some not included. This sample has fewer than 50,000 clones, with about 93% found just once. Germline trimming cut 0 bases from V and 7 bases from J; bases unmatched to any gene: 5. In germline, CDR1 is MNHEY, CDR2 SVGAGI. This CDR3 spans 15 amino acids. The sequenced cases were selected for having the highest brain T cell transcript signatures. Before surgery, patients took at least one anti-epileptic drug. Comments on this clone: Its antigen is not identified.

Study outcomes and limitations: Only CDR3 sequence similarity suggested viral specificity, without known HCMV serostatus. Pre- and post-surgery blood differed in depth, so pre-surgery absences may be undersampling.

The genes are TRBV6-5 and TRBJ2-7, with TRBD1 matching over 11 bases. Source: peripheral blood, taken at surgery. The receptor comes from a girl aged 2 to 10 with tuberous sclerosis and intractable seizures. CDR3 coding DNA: TGTGCCAGCAGTTACTCGTTCGGGACAGGGGGAGAGCAGTACTTC. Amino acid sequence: CASSYSFGTGGEQYF.